This T cell receptor (beta chain) was identified in a study of CD8 T cells in ankylosing spondylitis. General study results and limits: Reactive arthritis synovial fluid and blood were previously reported to contain some motif variants. The study identified a TCR beta motif of under ten highly homologous variants that appeared characteristic of ankylosing spondylitis blood.

The CDR3 has 14 amino acids. Unmatched junction bases numbered 6, after V lost 4 bases and J lost 7 bases. In germline, CDR1 is SGHRS, CDR2 YFSETQ. MiXCR, run by TCRdb on the 5' RACE reads, gives a single entry per CDR3 protein. The sample holds roughly 490,000 distinct CDR3 sequences; roughly 5.2% are singletons and the top ten take under 4.5%. This clonotype was counted at least ten times. Antigen unknown. The V and J genes are TRBV5-1 and TRBJ2-2; 8 bases map to TRBD2. The sequenced material came from blood, either unsorted or a sorted T cell fraction (not recorded which). This clonotype was obtained from a male donor with ankylosing spondylitis. The CDR3 sequence is CASSERGNGGELFF. In DNA form, the CDR3 reads TGCGCCAGCAGCGAGCGGGGGAACGGCGGGGAGCTGTTTTTT.